The source of this T cell receptor (beta chain) is a study of shared T cell receptors in the human thymus. Germline CDR1 and CDR2: SNHLY and FYNNEI. The CDR3 totals 16 residues. V dropped 5 bases and J dropped 0; count of bases not matched to a gene: 5. Here immunoSEQ multiplex PCR was the method, and the copy in TCRdb shows in-frame clones only, minus some. The data show over 650,000 clones, with around 87% seen just once and more than 0.009% held by the top ten. The same specimen was also included in a second study, on human thymus T cells.

Sample: thymocytes. The TCR was taken from a boy under two years old with a congenital heart defect. The chain employs TRBV2 and TRBJ2-2, with 8 bases fitting TRBD1. The CDR3 reads CASSWTGMTNTGELFF. The DNA for the CDR3 is TGTGCCAGCAGTTGGACAGGGATGACGAACACCGGGGAGCTGTTTTTT.